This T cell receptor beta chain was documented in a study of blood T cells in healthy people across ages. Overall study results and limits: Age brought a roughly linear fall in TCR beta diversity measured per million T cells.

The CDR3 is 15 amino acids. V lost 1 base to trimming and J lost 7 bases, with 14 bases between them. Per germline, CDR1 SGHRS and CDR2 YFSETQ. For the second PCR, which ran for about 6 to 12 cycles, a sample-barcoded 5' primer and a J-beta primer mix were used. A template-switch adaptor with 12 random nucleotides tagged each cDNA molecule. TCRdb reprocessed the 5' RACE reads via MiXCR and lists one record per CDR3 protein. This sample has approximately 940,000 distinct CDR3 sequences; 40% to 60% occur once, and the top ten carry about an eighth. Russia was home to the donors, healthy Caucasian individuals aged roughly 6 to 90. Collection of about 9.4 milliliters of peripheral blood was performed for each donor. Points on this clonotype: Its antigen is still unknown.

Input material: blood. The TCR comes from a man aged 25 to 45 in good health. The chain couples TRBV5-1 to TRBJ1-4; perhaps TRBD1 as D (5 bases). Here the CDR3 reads CASSLSQGLSEKLFF. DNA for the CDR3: TGCGCCAGCAGCTTGTCCCAGGGTTTGAGTGAAAAACTGTTTTTT.